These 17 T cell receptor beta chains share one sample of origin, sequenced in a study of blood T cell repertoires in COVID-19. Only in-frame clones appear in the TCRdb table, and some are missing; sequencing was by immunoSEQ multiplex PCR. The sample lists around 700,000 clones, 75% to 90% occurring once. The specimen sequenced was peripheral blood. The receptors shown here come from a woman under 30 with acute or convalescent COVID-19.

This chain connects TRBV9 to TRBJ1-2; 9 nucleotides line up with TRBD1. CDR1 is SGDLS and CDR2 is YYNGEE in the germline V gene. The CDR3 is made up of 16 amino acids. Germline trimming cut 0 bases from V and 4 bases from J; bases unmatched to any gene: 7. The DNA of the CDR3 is TGTGCCAGCAGCGTAGATAGGACAGGGGATTCCTATGGCTACACCTTC. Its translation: CASSVDRTGDSYGYTF.

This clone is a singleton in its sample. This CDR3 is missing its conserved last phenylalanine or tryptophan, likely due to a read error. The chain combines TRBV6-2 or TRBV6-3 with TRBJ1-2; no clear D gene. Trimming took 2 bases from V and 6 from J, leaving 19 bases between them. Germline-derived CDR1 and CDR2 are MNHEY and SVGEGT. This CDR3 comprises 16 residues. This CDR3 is CASSYPRRALLHGYTL. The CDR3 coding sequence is TGTGCCAGCAGTTACCCCCGGAGGGCACTTCTCCATGGCTACACCCTC.

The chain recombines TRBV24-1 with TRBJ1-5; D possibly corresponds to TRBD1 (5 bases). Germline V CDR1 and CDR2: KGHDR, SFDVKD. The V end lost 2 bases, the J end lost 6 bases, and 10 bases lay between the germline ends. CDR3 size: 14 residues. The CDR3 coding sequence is TGTGCCACCAGTGATTGGGGGGAATCTCAGCCCCAGCATTTT. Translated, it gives CATSDWGESQPQHF.

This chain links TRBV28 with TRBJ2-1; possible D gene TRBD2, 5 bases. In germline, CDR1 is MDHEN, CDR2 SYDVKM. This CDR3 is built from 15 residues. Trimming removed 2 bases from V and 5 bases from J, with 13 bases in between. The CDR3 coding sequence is TGTGCCAGCAGTTTAGCTGGGGTGGGAGACAATGAGCAGTTCTTC. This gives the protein CASSLAGVGDNEQFF. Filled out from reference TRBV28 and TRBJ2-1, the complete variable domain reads DVKVTQSSRYLVKRTGEKVFLECVQDMDHENMFWYRQDPGLGLRLIYFSYDVKMKEKGDIPEGYSVSREKKERFSLILESASTNQTSMYLCASSLAGVGDNEQFFGPGTRLTVL.

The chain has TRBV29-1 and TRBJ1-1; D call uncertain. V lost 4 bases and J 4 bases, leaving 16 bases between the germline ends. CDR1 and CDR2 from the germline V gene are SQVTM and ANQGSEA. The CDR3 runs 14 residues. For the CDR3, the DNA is TGCAGCGTTGGATGGCGGATGGGTGGCACTGAAGCTTTCTTT. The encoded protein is CSVGWRMGGTEAFF.

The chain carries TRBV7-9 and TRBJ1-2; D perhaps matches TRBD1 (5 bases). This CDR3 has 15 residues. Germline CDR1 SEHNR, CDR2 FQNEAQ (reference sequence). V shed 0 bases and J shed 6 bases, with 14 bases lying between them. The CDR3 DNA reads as TGTGCCAGCAGCTTAGCGCGGGGGGGAGGTGATGGCTACACCTTC. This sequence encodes CASSLARGGGDGYTF.

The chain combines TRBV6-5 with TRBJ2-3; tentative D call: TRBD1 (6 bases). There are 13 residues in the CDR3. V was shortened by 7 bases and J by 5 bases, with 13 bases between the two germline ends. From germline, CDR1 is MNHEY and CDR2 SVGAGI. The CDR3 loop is CASTRQGLDTQYF. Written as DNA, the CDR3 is TGTGCCAGCACCCGTCAGGGGCTAGATACGCAGTATTTT.

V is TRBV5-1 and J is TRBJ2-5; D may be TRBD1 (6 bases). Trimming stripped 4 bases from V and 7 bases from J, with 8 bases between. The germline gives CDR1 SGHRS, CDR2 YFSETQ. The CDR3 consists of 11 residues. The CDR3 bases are TGCGCCAGCAGCGTCAGGGGGACCCAGTACTTC. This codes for CASSVRGTQYF.

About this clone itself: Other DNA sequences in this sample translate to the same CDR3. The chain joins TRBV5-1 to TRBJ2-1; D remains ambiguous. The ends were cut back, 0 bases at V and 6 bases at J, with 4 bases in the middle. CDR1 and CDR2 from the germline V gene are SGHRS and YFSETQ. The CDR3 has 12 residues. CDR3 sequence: CASSLVSNEQFF. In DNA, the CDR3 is TGCGCCAGCAGCTTGGTTAGCAATGAGCAGTTCTTC.

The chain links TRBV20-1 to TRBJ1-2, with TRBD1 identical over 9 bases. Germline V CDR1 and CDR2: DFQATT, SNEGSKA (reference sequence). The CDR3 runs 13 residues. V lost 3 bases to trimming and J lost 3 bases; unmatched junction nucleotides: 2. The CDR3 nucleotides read TGCAGTGCTAGTTACAGGGGGCACTATGGCTACACCTTC. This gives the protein CSASYRGHYGYTF.

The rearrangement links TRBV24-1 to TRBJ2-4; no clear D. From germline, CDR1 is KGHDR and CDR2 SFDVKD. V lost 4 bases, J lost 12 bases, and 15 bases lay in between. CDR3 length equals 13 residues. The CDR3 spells CATSESGLRRQYF. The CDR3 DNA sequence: TGTGCCACCAGTGAGAGTGGTTTGAGGCGTCAGTACTTC.

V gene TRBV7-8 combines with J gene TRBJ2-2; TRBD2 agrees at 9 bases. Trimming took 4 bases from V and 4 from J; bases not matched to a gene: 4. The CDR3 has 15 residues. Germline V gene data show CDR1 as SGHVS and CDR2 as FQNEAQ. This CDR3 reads CASSSSGVRTGELFF. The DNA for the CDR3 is TGTGCCAGCAGCTCTAGCGGGGTTCGCACCGGGGAGCTGTTTTTT.

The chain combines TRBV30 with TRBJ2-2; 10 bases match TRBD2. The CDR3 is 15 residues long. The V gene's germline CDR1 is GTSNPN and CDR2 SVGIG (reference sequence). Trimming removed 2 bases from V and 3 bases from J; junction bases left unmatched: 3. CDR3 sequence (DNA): TGTGCCTGGAGTCCCGGACTAGCGGACACCGGGGAGCTGTTTTTT. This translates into CAWSPGLADTGELFF.

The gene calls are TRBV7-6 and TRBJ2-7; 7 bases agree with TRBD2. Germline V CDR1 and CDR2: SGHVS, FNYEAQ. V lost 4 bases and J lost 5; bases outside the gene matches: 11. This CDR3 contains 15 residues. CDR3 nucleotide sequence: TGTGCCAGCAGCTATTTGCTGGGAGGGTATAACGAGCAGTACTTC. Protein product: CASSYLLGGYNEQYF.

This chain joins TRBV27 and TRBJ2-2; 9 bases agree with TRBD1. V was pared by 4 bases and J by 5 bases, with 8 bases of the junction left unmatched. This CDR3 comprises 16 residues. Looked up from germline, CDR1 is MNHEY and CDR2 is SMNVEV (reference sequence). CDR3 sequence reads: CASSWGTGWGTGELFF. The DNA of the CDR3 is TGTGCCAGCAGTTGGGGGACAGGGTGGGGAACCGGGGAGCTGTTTTTT.

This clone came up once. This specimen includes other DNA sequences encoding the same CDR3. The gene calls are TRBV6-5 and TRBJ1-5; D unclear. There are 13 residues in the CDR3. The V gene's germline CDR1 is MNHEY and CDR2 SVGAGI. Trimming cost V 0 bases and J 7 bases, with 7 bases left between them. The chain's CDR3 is CASSYSGDQPQHF. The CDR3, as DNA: TGTGCCAGCAGTTACTCAGGAGACCAGCCCCAGCATTTT.

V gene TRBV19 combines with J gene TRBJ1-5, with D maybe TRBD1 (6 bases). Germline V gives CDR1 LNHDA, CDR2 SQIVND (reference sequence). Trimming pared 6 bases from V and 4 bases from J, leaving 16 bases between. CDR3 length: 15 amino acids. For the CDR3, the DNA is TGTGCCAGTAGGGTAAGGACAGCCTTGAATCAGCCCCAGCATTTT. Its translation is CASRVRTALNQPQHF.